This T cell receptor beta chain is from a study of long-term antiretroviral therapy in people with HIV. Notes on this clone: Its antigen is still unknown.

immunoSEQ v3.0 was run at survey level. Method: immunoSEQ multiplex PCR; TCRdb's copy keeps in-frame clones and lacks some. This table has around 26,000 clones, approximately 80% appearing once. Each participant with HIV received care in the United States. Broader study findings: The study found narrower CDR3 length ranges in HIV repertoires than in controls. ART was followed by higher diversity that remained below transplant donor controls.

The V gene's germline CDR1 is SGHRS and CDR2 YFSETQ. V shed 0 bases and J 2 bases; nucleotides not matched to a gene: 7. This CDR3 has 17 amino acids. The sequence was collected from a young man with HIV. The specimen comprised unsorted PBMCs, sampled around 4.1 years after starting antiretroviral therapy. The V and J genes are TRBV5-1 and TRBJ2-3, with TRBD1 identical over 9 bases. The CDR3 loop is CASSLVPGTGSTDTQYF. The CDR3 DNA is TGCGCCAGCAGCTTGGTGCCCGGGACAGGGTCCACAGATACGCAGTATTTT.